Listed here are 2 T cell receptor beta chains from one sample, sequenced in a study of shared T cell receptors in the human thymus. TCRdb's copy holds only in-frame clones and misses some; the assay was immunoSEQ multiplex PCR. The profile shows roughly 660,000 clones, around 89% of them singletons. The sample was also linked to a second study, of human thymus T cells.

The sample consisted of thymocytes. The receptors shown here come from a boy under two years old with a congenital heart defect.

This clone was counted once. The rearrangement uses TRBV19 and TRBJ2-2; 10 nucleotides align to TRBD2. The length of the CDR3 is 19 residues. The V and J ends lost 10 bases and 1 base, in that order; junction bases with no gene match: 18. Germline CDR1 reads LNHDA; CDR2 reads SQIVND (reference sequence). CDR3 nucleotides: TGTGCCACCCAGTATAGAGGGGAAACTAGCGGGATGAACACCGGGGAGCTGTTTTTT. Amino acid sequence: CATQYRGETSGMNTGELFF.

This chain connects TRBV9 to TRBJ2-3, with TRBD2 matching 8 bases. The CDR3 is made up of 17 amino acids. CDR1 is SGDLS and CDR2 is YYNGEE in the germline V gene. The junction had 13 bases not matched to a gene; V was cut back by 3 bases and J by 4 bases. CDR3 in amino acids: CASSAREERELADTQYF. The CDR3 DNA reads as TGTGCCAGCAGCGCCCGAGAGGAGCGGGAGTTGGCAGATACGCAGTATTTT. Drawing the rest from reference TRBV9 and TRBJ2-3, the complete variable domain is DSGVTQTPKHLITATGQRVTLRCSPRSGDLSVYWYQQSLDQGLQFLIQYYNGEERAKGNILERFSAQQFPDLHSELNLSSLELGDSALYFCASSAREERELADTQYFGPGTRLTVL.